Included here is one TCR beta chain sequence, with context. Its antigen is still unknown. Assembly of TCR beta libraries relied on iRepertoire HTBI primers together with Arm-PCR of CDR3 regions. MiXCR, run by TCRdb on the multiplex PCR reads, gives a single entry per CDR3 protein. The table lists more than 400,000 distinct CDR3 sequences, about 16% of them singletons. The V gene lost 3 bases and the J gene lost 6 bases, with 15 bases spanning the gap. Germline CDR1 reads SGHTA; CDR2 reads FQGNSA. This CDR3 comprises 14 residues. These data are taken from a study of regulatory T cells in long-lasting Graves disease. Overall study findings and caveats: Among the persistent patients, roughly 2,500 public clonotypes were shared, more than the roughly 970 shared among new patients.

As for time point: newly diagnosed GD, antithyroid drugs for less than 3 months. PBMCs were the source of the RNA used for TCR sequencing. This sample also appeared in a second study, on T cells in Graves' hyperthyroidism and ophthalmopathy. That publication notes: HTBI primers were used for first-round RT-PCR of the TCR CDR3. Most thyroid clonotypes expanded above 0.001 were also detected in blood.

The receptor was isolated from a man aged 35 to 55 with Graves disease. The sample in question was peripheral blood mononuclear cells (PBMCs), obtained at new diagnosis, from a patient treated with antithyroid drugs. The chain links TRBV7-2 to TRBJ2-7; D might be TRBD1 (6 bases). The CDR3 protein is CASSLISTGGEQYF. DNA of the CDR3: TGTGCCAGCAGCTTGATATCGACAGGAGGCGAGCAGTACTTC.